Listed here are 5 T cell receptor beta chains from one sample, sequenced in a study of CD8 T cells in Susac syndrome. Random hexamers were used to reverse transcribe the RNA input (about 0.5 to 1 ug). From the immunoSEQ multiplex PCR reads, TCRdb called clonotypes with MiXCR, one entry per CDR3 protein. The sample gives tens of thousands of distinct CDR3 sequences, roughly 94% of which show up once; about 0.5% is in the top ten. Sequencing was done on a sample of CD8+ T cells from PBMCs. The source is a human donor with Susac syndrome.

The rearrangement uses TRBV27 and TRBJ1-1; D may be TRBD1 (5 bases). Trimming removed 5 bases at V and 5 bases at J, with 15 bases between. Germline V gene lookup returns CDR1 MNHEY and CDR2 SMNVEV (reference sequence). The CDR3 is made up of 14 amino acids. This chain's CDR3 is CASSQPHRKTEAFF. As DNA, the CDR3 is TGTGCCAGCAGTCAACCCCACAGGAAAACTGAAGCTTTCTTT.

By proportion, this clonotype is medium-sized. The rearrangement joins TRBV28 to TRBJ2-1; D gene ambiguous. The ends were cut back, 5 bases at V and 4 bases at J, with 3 bases in the middle. The germline CDR1 and CDR2 sequences are MDHEN and SYDVKM. The CDR3 contains 11 residues. This CDR3 reads CASSLYNEQFF. CDR3 DNA sequence: TGTGCCAGCAGTCTATACAATGAGCAGTTCTTC.

The chain combines TRBV5-6 with TRBJ2-5; D gene ambiguous. The CDR3 spans 13 residues. The germline V gene encodes CDR1 SGHDT and CDR2 YYEEEE. Trimming left V 3 bases short and J 3 bases short, with 9 bases between. The CDR3 region is CASSSYQEETQYF. For the CDR3, the DNA is TGTGCCAGCAGCTCGTATCAAGAAGAGACCCAGTACTTC.

The chain couples TRBV5-4 to TRBJ2-1; D might be TRBD2 (6 bases). V gave up 3 bases and J gave up 8 bases, with 6 bases separating them. Germline CDR1 and CDR2: SGHNT and YYREEE (reference sequence). The CDR3 contains 11 residues. CDR3 sequence (DNA): TGTGCCAGCAGCTGGGGGGATGAGCAGTTCTTC. Translation gives CASSWGDEQFF.

This chain connects TRBV9 to TRBJ2-1; D is unclear. CDR1 and CDR2 (germline): SGDLS, YYNGEE. Trimming took off 2 bases at V and 4 bases at J, with 16 bases between the two ends. The CDR3 is 16 residues long. The CDR3 spells CASSVDWLPPYNEQFF. The CDR3 nucleotides read TGTGCCAGCAGCGTGGATTGGCTCCCGCCGTACAATGAGCAGTTCTTC.